These 27 T cell receptor beta chains were all obtained from the same sample, sequenced in a study of blood T cells in healthy people across ages. Using a J-beta primer mix together with a sample-barcoded 5' primer, a second PCR was run for roughly 6 to 12 cycles. TCRdb re-derived calls from the 5' RACE reads in MiXCR, one entry per CDR3 protein. This table holds just over 800,000 distinct CDR3 sequences, about 62% found once. The sample consisted of blood. The receptors come from a man in his thirties or forties in good health.

This clonotype turned up a few times. The chain employs TRBV7-2 and TRBJ2-3, with D uncertain. The CDR3 has 15 residues. Trimming took off 5 bases at V and 2 bases at J, with 14 bases between the two ends. CDR1 is SGHTA, CDR2 FQGNSA, per germline. The chain's CDR3 is CASSLSSGFTDTQYF. The CDR3 nucleotides are TGTGCCAGCAGCCTTTCGTCCGGGTTCACAGATACGCAGTATTTT. Supplemented by reference TRBV7-2 and TRBJ2-3, the full variable domain reads GAGVSQSPSNKVTEKGKDVELRCDPISGHTALYWYRQSLGQGLEFLIYFQGNSAPDKSGLPSDRFSAERTGGSVSTLTIQRTQQEDSAVYLCASSLSSGFTDTQYFGPGTRLTVL.

This chain joins TRBV10-3 and TRBJ2-4, with D maybe TRBD1 (7 bases). There are 15 residues in the CDR3. Trimming stripped 3 bases from V and 2 bases from J, with 11 bases between. Per the germline V gene, CDR1 is ENHRY and CDR2 is SYGVKD. CDR3 sequence (DNA): TGTGCCATCAGTGACCCAGGGGGGTCCAAAAACATTCAGTACTTC. Translation gives CAISDPGGSKNIQYF.

There are a few counts of this clonotype. This chain connects TRBV5-1 to TRBJ2-7; perhaps D is TRBD1 or TRBD2 (6 bases each). The germline V gene encodes CDR1 SGHRS and CDR2 YFSETQ. Trimming removed 0 bases from V and 5 bases from J, with 12 bases in between. This CDR3 is 14 amino acids long. The CDR3 DNA reads TGCGCCAGCAGCTTGGAAGGGGGGAACGACGAGCAGTACTTC. This translates into CASSLEGGNDEQYF.

The chain is built from TRBV5-1 and TRBJ2-7; the D call may be TRBD1 or TRBD2 (5 bases each). The CDR3 has 15 amino acids. Germline V gene lookup returns CDR1 SGHRS and CDR2 YFSETQ. V dropped 2 bases and J dropped 0 bases, with 12 bases sitting between them. The CDR3 DNA sequence: TGCGCCAGCAGCTTTGCACAGGCGGGCTCCTACGAGCAGTACTTC. It yields the protein CASSFAQAGSYEQYF.

A few counts support this clonotype. This sequence joins TRBV6-5 and TRBJ1-6; D possibly corresponds to TRBD1 (5 bases). The CDR3 contains 13 residues. Germline V gene data show CDR1 as MNHEY and CDR2 as SVGAGI. The ends were cut back, 5 bases at V and 10 bases at J, with 12 bases in the middle. The CDR3 sequence is CASSPRDRSPLHF. As DNA, the CDR3 is TGTGCCAGCAGTCCCAGGGATCGGTCACCCCTCCACTTT.

This clonotype was picked up one time. The chain links TRBV24-1 to TRBJ2-1, with D maybe TRBD1 (6 bases). The CDR3 extends over 15 amino acids. The V end lost 3 bases, the J end lost 3 bases, and 11 bases lay between the germline ends. Per the germline V gene, CDR1 is KGHDR and CDR2 is SFDVKD. The CDR3 here is CATSDRRDNYNEQFF. CDR3 nucleotide sequence: TGTGCCACCAGTGATCGCCGGGACAACTACAATGAGCAGTTCTTC.

V gene TRBV12-3 or TRBV12-4 combines with J gene TRBJ2-2, with 9 bases lining up with TRBD1. V lost 8 bases to trimming and J lost 3 bases; unmatched junction nucleotides: 7. The CDR3 length is 15 residues. This CDR3 is CASGEQGAHTGELFF. The CDR3, as DNA: TGTGCCAGCGGAGAACAGGGGGCTCACACCGGGGAGCTGTTTTTT.

The V gene is TRBV6-5, the J gene TRBJ1-2; 9 nucleotides align to TRBD1. This CDR3 is built from 13 residues. V was clipped by 5 bases and J by 8 bases; unmatched bases: 6. Germline CDR1 reads MNHEY; CDR2 reads SVGAGI. DNA for the CDR3: TGTGCCAGCAGTCGCGGGACAGGGATCGGCTACACCTTC. Protein product: CASSRGTGIGYTF.

This chain links TRBV4-3 with TRBJ2-7; 10 nucleotides align to TRBD1. The J segment lost 0 bases and the V segment lost 4 bases, leaving 12 bases of the junction unmatched. The CDR3 extends over 18 amino acids. The germline V gene encodes CDR1 LGHNA and CDR2 YSLEER. The CDR3 DNA reads TGCGCCAGCAGCCCAGGGACAGGGGTGTCCCTAAACTCCTACGAGCAGTACTTC. Translating gives CASSPGTGVSLNSYEQYF.

In DNA, the CDR3 is TGTGCCAGCAGCGTAGTTGGGACAGGGCTAGAGACCCAGTACTTC. It encodes CASSVVGTGLETQYF. This rearrangement joins TRBV9 to TRBJ2-5, with TRBD1 identical over 9 bases. V shed 0 bases, J shed 4 bases, and the junction held 4 bases outside the gene matches. Germline V gives CDR1 SGDLS, CDR2 YYNGEE. The CDR3 extends over 15 amino acids.

This chain joins TRBV19 and TRBJ2-1; TRBD2 matches 7 bases. The CDR3 covers 15 residues. V lost 4 bases to trimming and J lost 2 bases; unmatched junction nucleotides: 5. Germline V lookup: CDR1 LNHDA, CDR2 SQIVND (reference sequence). The CDR3 DNA reads TGTGCCAGTAGTAATTACCGGGGGGCCTACAATGAGCAGTTCTTC. This codes for CASSNYRGAYNEQFF. Full variable domain (outside the CDR3, taken from reference TRBV19 and TRBJ2-1): DGGITQSPKYLFRKEGQNVTLSCEQNLNHDAMYWYRQDPGQGLRLIYYSQIVNDFQKGDIAEGYSVSREKKESFPLTVTSAQKNPTAFYLCASSNYRGAYNEQFFGPGTRLTVL.

The sample holds a few counts of this clonotype. CDR3 in amino acids: CASRLTWEPNYGYTF. The CDR3 nucleotides are TGTGCCAGCAGATTAACATGGGAACCTAACTATGGCTACACCTTC. The rearrangement joins TRBV7-2 to TRBJ1-2; no clear D gene. Germline V lookup: CDR1 SGHTA, CDR2 FQGNSA. Trimming took off 6 bases at V and 0 bases at J, with 14 bases between the two ends. This CDR3 is built from 15 residues.

This clonotype was counted a few times. J is TRBJ2-1 and V is TRBV6-2 or TRBV6-3; D is possibly TRBD2 (7 bases). CDR3 size: 15 residues. The germline gives CDR1 MNHEY, CDR2 SVGEGT. V dropped 6 bases and J dropped 5 bases, with 17 bases sitting between them. The CDR3: CASSLRGLSDNEQFF. DNA of the CDR3: TGTGCCAGCAGCCTGCGGGGGCTCAGCGACAATGAGCAGTTCTTC.

This clonotype turned up a few times. The DNA of the CDR3 is TGTGCCAGCAGCTTATCGCCCAGGGGCTCTGAAGCTTTCTTT. Translation: CASSLSPRGSEAFF. This chain connects TRBV7-2 to TRBJ1-1; the D gene is possibly TRBD1 (6 bases). This CDR3 region has 14 residues. Trimming left V 2 bases short and J 6 bases short, with 13 bases between. CDR1 and CDR2 from the germline V gene are SGHTA and FQGNSA. Complete variable domain (other parts from reference TRBV7-2 and TRBJ1-1): GAGVSQSPSNKVTEKGKDVELRCDPISGHTALYWYRQSLGQGLEFLIYFQGNSAPDKSGLPSDRFSAERTGGSVSTLTIQRTQQEDSAVYLCASSLSPRGSEAFFGQGTRLTVV.

For this clonotype: At one boundary the junction diverges from the germline segment, which might be a read error. The chain has TRBV15 and TRBJ2-7; 9 bases agree with TRBD1. Per germline, CDR1 LNHNV and CDR2 YYDKDF (reference sequence). The CDR3 runs 12 residues. CDR3 amino acids: CAASSGTGREYF. In nucleotides, the CDR3 is TGTGCCGCCAGCAGTGGGACAGGGCGGGAGTACTTC.

The chain couples TRBV7-9 to TRBJ2-1; 8 bases map to TRBD2. CDR1 and CDR2 from the germline V gene are SEHNR and FQNEAQ (reference sequence). There are 15 residues in the CDR3. V shed 5 bases, J shed 3 bases, and the junction held 6 bases outside the gene matches. CDR3: CASSRSGGDYNEQFF. The CDR3 DNA reads as TGTGCCAGCAGCCGTTCGGGGGGGGACTACAATGAGCAGTTCTTC.

The chain uses TRBV12-3 or TRBV12-4 and TRBJ2-6; 9 bases line up with TRBD2. CDR3 size: 16 residues. With 3 bases clipped from V and 6 bases from J, the junction kept 6 bases outside the gene matches. CDR3 sequence: CASSFSAGGVANVLTF. As DNA, the CDR3 is TGTGCCAGCAGTTTCTCAGCGGGGGGTGTGGCCAACGTCCTGACTTTC.

The gene calls are TRBV7-8 and TRBJ2-3; D may correspond to TRBD1 or TRBD2 (6 bases each). Trimming shortened V by 4 bases and J by 7 bases, and 18 bases separated the two germline ends. CDR1 SGHVS and CDR2 FQNEAQ come from the germline V gene. The CDR3 sequence is 15 residues long. The CDR3: CASSWDWRGKNTQYF. The CDR3, as DNA: TGTGCCAGCAGCTGGGACTGGAGGGGGAAGAATACGCAGTATTTT.

This sequence joins TRBV11-2 and TRBJ2-3; D remains ambiguous. Germline CDR1 is SGHAT and CDR2 is FQNNGV. V was trimmed by 2 bases and J by 1 base, leaving 7 bases between them. This CDR3 region has 14 residues. CDR3 in DNA: TGTGCCAGCAGCTTACGCTATGGCACAGATACGCAGTATTTT. Protein product: CASSLRYGTDTQYF.

This chain connects TRBV15 to TRBJ2-5, with 8 bases lining up with TRBD1. The CDR3 is 19 residues long. Trimming cost V 3 bases and J 5 bases; bases outside gene matches: 20. Germline lookup yields CDR1 LNHNV and CDR2 YYDKDF (reference sequence). DNA of the CDR3: TGTGCCACCAGCAGGACCCGAGGACAGGGCGGAAAATTAGGGGAGACCCAGTACTTC. Amino acids: CATSRTRGQGGKLGETQYF.

The chain carries TRBV20-1 and TRBJ2-1; TRBD2 matches at 10 bases. Unmatched junction bases numbered 6, after V lost 4 bases and J lost 9 bases. The length of the CDR3 is 13 residues. Germline-derived CDR1 and CDR2 are DFQATT and SNEGSKA (reference sequence). The CDR3 protein is CSAKTGTSVEQFF. As DNA, the CDR3 is TGCAGTGCTAAAACCGGGACTAGCGTTGAGCAGTTCTTC.

This chain links TRBV10-3 with TRBJ2-5; tentative D call: TRBD1 (6 bases). The CDR3 loop spans 16 amino acids. CDR1 is ENHRY and CDR2 is SYGVKD in the germline V gene. V was shortened by 0 bases and J by 0 bases, with 11 bases between the two germline ends. The CDR3 spells CAISESVNRDQETQYF. CDR3 nucleotides: TGTGCCATCAGTGAGTCGGTAAACAGGGACCAAGAGACCCAGTACTTC.

This clonotype was recorded once. The chain couples TRBV9 to TRBJ2-3, with D perhaps matching TRBD2 (5 bases). CDR1 and CDR2 (germline): SGDLS, YYNGEE. The ends were cut back, 9 bases at V and 0 bases at J, with 20 bases in the middle. This CDR3 is 16 amino acids long. For the CDR3, the DNA is TGTGCCACCTCCTTTGGCGCCGGGGTTAGCACAGATACGCAGTATTTT. As protein: CATSFGAGVSTDTQYF.

The chain is built from TRBV7-2 and TRBJ2-7; unclear D gene. CDR1 and CDR2 (germline): SGHTA, FQGNSA. The CDR3 extends over 11 amino acids. Trimming removed 5 bases at V and 6 bases at J, with 8 bases between. The CDR3 nucleotides read TGTGCCAGCAGCCCCTATGTCGAGCAGTACTTC. Protein sequence: CASSPYVEQYF.

The J gene is TRBJ1-2, the V gene TRBV4-1; weak D call: TRBD1 (5 bases). From germline, CDR1 is MGHRA and CDR2 YSYEKL. This CDR3 has 16 amino acids. V dropped 1 base and J dropped 5 bases, with 17 bases sitting between them. The CDR3 DNA sequence: TGCGCCAGCAGCCAAGGGGGGACCCTACCCTATTATGGCTACACCTTC. This encodes CASSQGGTLPYYGYTF.

The chain is built from TRBV7-8 and TRBJ2-7; no clear D gene. Germline values: CDR1 SGHVS, CDR2 FQNEAQ. V was trimmed by 4 bases and J by 2 bases, leaving 12 bases between them. The CDR3 consists of 14 residues. DNA for the CDR3: TGTGCCAGCAGCTCTGACAAGGGCCCCTACGAGCAGTACTTC. Amino acids: CASSSDKGPYEQYF. The entire variable domain, with the rest obtained from reference TRBV7-8 and TRBJ2-7, is as follows: GAGVSQSPRYKVAKRGQDVALRCDPISGHVSLFWYQQALGQGPEFLTYFQNEAQLDKSGLPSDRFFAERPEGSVSTLKIQRTQQEDSAVYLCASSSDKGPYEQYFGPGTRLTVT.

This chain connects TRBV6-5 to TRBJ2-6, with 13 bases that match TRBD2. Germline CDR1 reads MNHEY; CDR2 reads SVGAGI. This CDR3 has 18 residues. V shed 6 bases, J shed 0 bases, and the junction held 5 bases outside the gene matches. The CDR3 loop is CASSYTSGGASGANVLTF. The DNA for the CDR3 is TGTGCCAGCAGCTACACTAGCGGGGGGGCCTCTGGGGCCAACGTCCTGACTTTC.